These 20 T cell receptor beta chains share one sample of origin, sequenced in a study of technical replicates of blood from a handful of donors. Assay used: immunoSEQ multiplex PCR; TCRdb lists only in-frame clones, some missing. This sample has some 63,000 clones, with 87% found just once. The sample taken for sequencing was PBMCs. These receptors were obtained from a human donor in good health. Some clones in this sample may be carry-over from other donors' samples.

The V and J genes are TRBV5-1 and TRBJ2-2; no reliable D call. This CDR3 region has 14 residues. Germline CDR1 reads SGHRS; CDR2 reads YFSETQ. V was pared by 4 bases and J by 8 bases, with 15 bases between. The CDR3, as DNA: TGCGCCAGCAGCCAGCAGGCCGAAAATGGGGAGCTGTTTTTT. It yields the protein CASSQQAENGELFF.

The genes are TRBV19 and TRBJ2-7; the match to TRBD2 covers 7 bases. Germline CDR1 LNHDA, CDR2 SQIVND (reference sequence). The CDR3 has 14 residues. V gave up 5 bases and J gave up 0 bases; unmatched junction bases: 4. The DNA of the CDR3 is TGTGCCAGTAGTTCCTGGACTAGCTCCTACGAGCAGTACTTC. It encodes CASSSWTSSYEQYF.

V usage is TRBV30 and J usage is TRBJ2-1; D is perhaps TRBD2 (6 bases). Trimming removed 2 bases at V and 5 bases at J, with 13 bases between. The V gene's germline CDR1 is GTSNPN and CDR2 SVGIG (reference sequence). The CDR3 covers 14 residues. The CDR3 sequence: CAWSMPGLHNEQFF. The CDR3 DNA follows: TGTGCCTGGAGTATGCCGGGACTCCACAATGAGCAGTTCTTC.

This chain joins TRBV7-9 and TRBJ2-7, with a possible D match to TRBD1 (5 bases). The CDR3 has 16 amino acids. Trimming removed 0 bases at V and 1 base at J, with 13 bases between. CDR1 is SEHNR and CDR2 is FQNEAQ in the germline V gene (reference sequence). The CDR3 DNA reads TGTGCCAGCAGCTTAGCGAATGGCAGGGCTTCCTACGAGCAGTACTTC. This gives the protein CASSLANGRASYEQYF.

V and J are TRBV10-3 and TRBJ2-1, with 9 bases lining up with TRBD2. V was clipped by 7 bases and J by 6 bases; unmatched bases: 10. Germline V lookup: CDR1 ENHRY, CDR2 SYGVKD. The CDR3 extends over 15 amino acids. CDR3 sequence reads: CAITGGGRAGNEQFF. The CDR3 DNA is TGTGCCATCACGGGTGGCGGGAGGGCCGGCAATGAGCAGTTCTTC.

The J gene is TRBJ1-2, the V gene TRBV20-1, with unresolved D. V was clipped by 6 bases and J by 7 bases, with 12 bases between them. CDR3 size: 11 residues. Germline assignment: CDR1 DFQATT and CDR2 SNEGSKA (reference sequence). The CDR3, as DNA: TGCAGTGCCTGGGAGGGAAGTGGCTACACCTTC. This translates into CSAWEGSGYTF.

The chain uses TRBV4-2 and TRBJ1-5; possibly TRBD1 for D (6 bases). The CDR3 extends over 17 amino acids. Trimming removed 5 bases from V and 0 bases from J, with 17 bases in between. Germline V CDR1 and CDR2: LGHNA, YNFKEQ. CDR3 region: CASSSRRQGLSNQPQHF. The CDR3 coding sequence is TGTGCCAGCAGCAGCCGTCGCCAGGGGCTTAGCAATCAGCCCCAGCATTTT.

In its sample, this clone was seen once. This sequence joins TRBV6-5 and TRBJ2-2; D not resolved. CDR1 MNHEY and CDR2 SVGAGI come from the germline V gene. The V and J ends lost 2 bases and 6 bases respectively, with 4 bases between them. The CDR3 has 12 residues. CDR3 coding DNA: TGTGCCAGCAGTTACAGAGCCGGGGAGCTGTTTTTT. It is translated as CASSYRAGELFF.

The V and J genes are TRBV4-1 and TRBJ2-5; D possibly corresponds to TRBD1 (5 bases). The CDR3 is made up of 16 amino acids. The germline V gene encodes CDR1 MGHRA and CDR2 YSYEKL. Trimming removed 0 bases from V and 4 bases from J, with 15 bases in between. The chain's CDR3 is CASSQEGLSGAETQYF. The DNA for the CDR3 is TGCGCCAGCAGCCAAGAAGGCCTTAGTGGGGCAGAGACCCAGTACTTC.

This clone was recorded a few times. This sequence joins TRBV6-1 and TRBJ1-6, with TRBD1 matching over 10 bases. V lost 1 base and J lost 1; bases outside the gene matches: 4. Looked up from germline, CDR1 is MNHNS and CDR2 is SASEGT. CDR3 length: 18 amino acids. The CDR3 loop reads CASSEEDRGFSYNSPLHF. Here the CDR3 DNA reads TGTGCCAGCAGTGAAGAGGACAGGGGGTTTTCCTATAATTCACCCCTCCACTTT.

The chain couples TRBV6-5 to TRBJ1-6, with D tentatively TRBD1 (6 bases). CDR3 length equals 15 residues. Germline CDR1 reads MNHEY; CDR2 reads SVGAGI. V lost 2 bases, J lost 7 bases, and 12 bases lay in between. The CDR3 sequence: CASSYETGTNSPLHF. In nucleotides, the CDR3 is TGTGCCAGCAGTTACGAAACAGGGACAAATTCACCCCTCCACTTT.

The rearrangement links TRBV10-2 to TRBJ1-2; tentatively, D is TRBD1 (5 bases). The V end lost 2 bases, the J end lost 4 bases, and 8 bases lay between the germline ends. Germline V gene lookup returns CDR1 WSHSY and CDR2 SAAADI. The length of the CDR3 is 13 residues. The chain's CDR3 is CASSEPRAYGYTF. CDR3 in DNA: TGCGCCAGCAGTGAGCCCAGGGCCTATGGCTACACCTTC.

The V and J genes are TRBV18 and TRBJ2-7, with a possible D match to TRBD1 (6 bases). V lost 6 bases, J lost 5 bases, and 20 bases lay in between. The CDR3 is 15 amino acids. Germline CDR1 is KGHSH and CDR2 is LQKENI. CDR3 amino acids: CASSRRGDRQDEQYF. The DNA of the CDR3 is TGTGCCAGCTCCCGTCGTGGGGACCGACAGGACGAGCAGTACTTC.

The V call is TRBV19, the J call TRBJ1-5; a possible D gene is TRBD1 (5 bases). There are 17 residues in the CDR3. CDR1 and CDR2 (germline): LNHDA, SQIVND (reference sequence). V was trimmed by 3 bases and J by 0 bases, leaving 15 bases between them. CDR3 in amino acids: CASSMRGVMNSNQPQHF. The CDR3 DNA is TGTGCCAGTAGTATGCGGGGCGTCATGAATAGCAATCAGCCCCAGCATTTT.

This clone was observed a handful of times. The chain carries TRBV19 and TRBJ2-1, with a possible D match to TRBD2 (7 bases). The CDR3 consists of 18 residues. The germline V gene encodes CDR1 LNHDA and CDR2 SQIVND (reference sequence). V lost 2 bases, J lost 2 bases, and 19 bases lay in between. This CDR3 is CASSITPSPGGPYNEQFF. As DNA, the CDR3 is TGTGCCAGTAGTATAACGCCCTCGCCGGGGGGCCCCTACAATGAGCAGTTCTTC.

The chain has TRBV2 and TRBJ2-2, with D tentatively TRBD1 (6 bases). The germline gives CDR1 SNHLY, CDR2 FYNNEI. The CDR3 is 14 amino acids. With 2 bases removed from V and 7 bases from J, the gap between germline ends came to 11 bases. The CDR3 region has the DNA TGTGCCAGCAGTGAATGGGGGCCACGCGGGGAGCTGTTTTTT. Protein sequence: CASSEWGPRGELFF.

This chain connects TRBV11-2 to TRBJ2-7; 10 bases are shared with TRBD2. Per the germline V gene, CDR1 is SGHAT and CDR2 is FQNNGV. V lost 2 bases and J lost 5; bases outside the gene matches: 15. CDR3 length equals 18 residues. The CDR3 coding sequence is TGTGCCAGCAGCTTAATTGTAAGGACTAGCGGCCTGGGAGACGAGCAGTACTTC. As protein: CASSLIVRTSGLGDEQYF. Filled out from reference TRBV11-2 and TRBJ2-7, the complete variable domain reads EAGVAQSPRYKIIEKRQSVAFWCNPISGHATLYWYQQILGQGPKLLIQFQNNGVVDDSQLPKDRFSAERLKGVDSTLKIQPAKLEDSAVYLCASSLIVRTSGLGDEQYFGPGTRLTVT.

The rearrangement joins TRBV4-1 to TRBJ2-3; 9 nucleotides align to TRBD2. CDR3 size: 17 residues. After removal of 0 bases from V and 8 bases from J, the junction contained 12 bases not matched to a gene. Germline V CDR1 and CDR2: MGHRA, YSYEKL. CDR3 sequence reads: CASSQDPSGVGRVTQYF. For the CDR3, the DNA is TGCGCCAGCAGCCAAGATCCTAGCGGGGTCGGGCGGGTTACGCAGTATTTT.

This clone was seen just once. CDR3 DNA: TGTGCCAGCAGCTCACAGGGGCAGGTGGATACGCAGTATTTT. Residues: CASSSQGQVDTQYF. The rearrangement uses TRBV5-4 and TRBJ2-3; 7 bases fit TRBD1. This CDR3 is 14 amino acids long. V shed 3 bases and J 6 bases; nucleotides not matched to a gene: 7. Germline CDR1 and CDR2: SGHNT and YYREEE (reference sequence).

J is TRBJ2-7 and V is TRBV5-1; D possibly corresponds to TRBD1 (6 bases). The CDR3 runs 15 residues. Trimming pared 1 base from V and 3 bases from J, leaving 14 bases between. The germline gives CDR1 SGHRS, CDR2 YFSETQ. CDR3 sequence (DNA): TGCGCCAGCAGCTTGAGTTCTAGCAGGGGCTACGAGCAGTACTTC. It translates to CASSLSSSRGYEQYF. The whole variable domain, remainder taken from reference TRBV5-1 and TRBJ2-7, is KAGVTQTPRYLIKTRGQQVTLSCSPISGHRSVSWYQQTPGQGLQFLFEYFSETQRNKGNFPGRFSGRQFSNSRSEMNVSTLELGDSALYLCASSLSSSRGYEQYFGPGTRLTVT.